What follows describes a single T cell receptor (beta chain). Germline loops: CDR1 SEHNR, CDR2 FQNEAQ (reference sequence). The ends lost 8 bases at V and 9 bases at J; junction bases unmatched: 11. The CDR3 length is 14 residues. The sample belongs to a study of blood T cell repertoires in COVID-19. Study in general: The United States, Italy and Spain provided the acute and convalescent COVID-19 samples. Sample material is recorded as cDNA or gDNA derived from T cells, B-cell-depleted T cells, or PBMCs.

Original data processing: Nucleated cell counts were estimated from reference gene primer amplification. Here immunoSEQ multiplex PCR was the method, and the copy in TCRdb shows in-frame clones only, minus some. From that table come the V and J calls and clone size; the DNA was used to work out D and trimming. Altogether 150,000 to 200,000 clones are present, approximately 87% being singletons, with the ten largest covering about 1%. The J gene is TRBJ2-1, the V gene TRBV7-9; TRBD2 agrees at 9 bases. This receptor was obtained from a woman aged 18-35 years who had recovered from COVID-19. The sequencing sample was made of peripheral blood. The CDR3 loop reads CASVAGGPQGEQFF. The CDR3 bases are TGTGCCAGCGTGGCGGGAGGGCCTCAGGGTGAGCAGTTCTTC.